These 8 T cell receptor beta chains came from one sample sequenced in a study of cytomegalovirus exposure and HLA in healthy donors. The PCR employed 60 Vbeta primers together with 13 Jbeta primers. TCRdb keeps only in-frame clones here, not all; method: immunoSEQ multiplex PCR. The sample lists 90,000 to 140,000 clones; about four fifths were seen once. The sequencing sample was made of PBMCs. The receptors here all came from a man in his forties in good health and CMV-seronegative.

V is TRBV11-2 and J is TRBJ2-5, with TRBD1 matching 8 bases. V trimming: 5 bases; J trimming: 1 base; junction bases outside the gene matches: 6. From germline, CDR1 is SGHAT and CDR2 FQNNGV. This CDR3 has 15 residues. Written as DNA, the CDR3 is TGTGCCAGCAGCCCACCCGGGACAGGCCAAGAGACCCAGTACTTC. Protein sequence: CASSPPGTGQETQYF.

This chain joins TRBV5-4 and TRBJ1-2; 8 bases are shared with TRBD1. The CDR3 has 14 amino acids. V shed 4 bases and J 5 bases; nucleotides not matched to a gene: 7. Per the germline V gene, CDR1 is SGHNT and CDR2 is YYREEE (reference sequence). The CDR3 is CASSPRTGLYGYTF. The CDR3 DNA sequence: TGTGCCAGCAGCCCCCGGACAGGGCTGTATGGCTACACCTTC.

There are a few counts of this clone. This chain connects TRBV9 to TRBJ2-1; 10 bases agree with TRBD2. There are 15 residues in the CDR3. The V and J ends lost 2 bases and 4 bases, in that order; junction bases with no gene match: 3. The V gene's germline CDR1 is SGDLS and CDR2 YYNGEE. The CDR3 region has the DNA TGTGCCAGCAGCGTTACTAGCGGGGCGTACAATGAGCAGTTCTTC. Amino acid sequence: CASSVTSGAYNEQFF.

The gene calls are TRBV5-1 and TRBJ1-1; D is uncertain. Trimming pared 0 bases from V and 1 base from J, leaving 4 bases between. Germline V CDR1 and CDR2: SGHRS, YFSETQ. The CDR3 extends over 13 amino acids. CDR3 sequence: CASSLGGNTEAFF. The CDR3 nucleotides read TGCGCCAGCAGCTTGGGAGGGAACACTGAAGCTTTCTTT.

This clone has a handful of counts. The J gene is TRBJ1-4, the V gene TRBV4-1; a possible D gene is TRBD1 (5 bases). The V end was cut by 1 base, the J end by 2 bases, with 14 bases between. The CDR3 totals 17 residues. The germline V gene has CDR1 MGHRA and CDR2 YSYEKL. The CDR3 coding sequence is TGCGCCAGCAGCCAAGTTCTCCAGGGAGGGACTAATGAAAAACTGTTTTTT. This sequence encodes CASSQVLQGGTNEKLFF.

This rearrangement joins TRBV7-3 to TRBJ2-3; TRBD1 matches 12 bases. With 5 bases clipped from V and 5 bases from J, the junction kept 8 bases outside the gene matches. Germline V gene sequence: CDR1 SGHTA, CDR2 FQGTGA. The CDR3 runs 16 residues. The CDR3 reads CASSRGTGGQGDTQYF. CDR3 DNA sequence: TGTGCCAGCAGCCGGGGGACAGGGGGCCAGGGAGATACGCAGTATTTT.

This clone was picked up a small number of times. The chain combines TRBV6-1 with TRBJ1-5, with unresolved D. The CDR3 is made up of 13 amino acids. The germline V gene encodes CDR1 MNHNS and CDR2 SASEGT. The V and J ends lost 5 bases and 3 bases respectively, with 8 bases between them. For the CDR3, the DNA is TGTGCCAGCAGTTATGGAGACAATCAGCCCCAGCATTTT. Translating it yields CASSYGDNQPQHF.

The genes are TRBV18 and TRBJ2-5, with no clear D. The germline V gene has CDR1 KGHSH and CDR2 LQKENI. This CDR3 has 11 amino acids. Trimming left V 3 bases short and J 5 bases short, with 4 bases between. The CDR3 DNA reads TGTGCCAGCTCACCTGAGGAGACCCAGTACTTC. Protein sequence: CASSPEETQYF.